A single sample is the source of the 9 T cell receptor beta chains below, sequenced in a study of a mutant IDH1 vaccine in newly diagnosed glioma (TCRdb year 2021). Which antigens these TCRs recognize remains unknown. The sample's time point label, in plain terms: week 35, safety follow-up. Each vaccine dose, consisting of 300 ug of a 20-mer mutant IDH1 peptide in Montanide, was administered subcutaneously with topical imiquimod. Library preparation employed the immunoSEQ multiplex PCR assay. TCRdb obtained this table from immuneACCESS and retained in-frame rearrangements with V and J assigned. These tables miss some clones; where compared with another copy, unresolved V genes account for less than half of the shortfall, and the remainder is unexplained. This sample has around 50,000 clones in its table, and 88% of those were observed once. Together, the top ten hold 4.5% to 6% of the sample. Material: PBMCs, obtained from a glioma patient whose treatment included an IDH1 peptide vaccine. These TCRs come from a woman between 40 and 55 years old with glioma.

V gene TRBV25-1 combines with J gene TRBJ2-5, with TRBD1 matching 7 bases. V dropped 6 bases and J dropped 3; count of bases not matched to a gene: 1. Germline CDR1 MGHDK, CDR2 SYGVNS. The length of the CDR3 is 12 residues. CDR3 amino acids: CASRGQKETQYF. CDR3 coding DNA: TGTGCCAGCAGGGGACAGAAAGAGACCCAGTACTTC.

This chain connects TRBV11-2 to TRBJ2-5; D gene uncertain. Germline loops: CDR1 SGHAT, CDR2 FQNNGV. The CDR3 loop spans 11 amino acids. Trimming cost V 3 bases and J 1 base, with 0 bases left between them. CDR3 in DNA: TGTGCCAGCAGCTTCCAAGAGACCCAGTACTTC. This gives the protein CASSFQETQYF.

This chain joins TRBV7-8 and TRBJ1-1; possible D gene TRBD1, 5 bases. With 5 bases removed from V and 4 bases from J, the gap between germline ends came to 17 bases. The CDR3 length is 15 residues. The germline gives CDR1 SGHVS, CDR2 FQNEAQ. The CDR3, as DNA: TGTGCCAGCAGCCCGGATGGGGGGGGAGGCACTGAAGCTTTCTTT. This codes for CASSPDGGGGTEAFF. The variable domain in full, with the rest retrieved from reference TRBV7-8 and TRBJ1-1, is GAGVSQSPRYKVAKRGQDVALRCDPISGHVSLFWYQQALGQGPEFLTYFQNEAQLDKSGLPSDRFFAERPEGSVSTLKIQRTQQEDSAVYLCASSPDGGGGTEAFFGQGTRLTVV.

The J gene is TRBJ1-4, the V gene TRBV4-1, with 11 bases matching TRBD1. This CDR3 has 14 amino acids. V lost 3 bases and J lost 10; bases outside the gene matches: 4. CDR1 is MGHRA, CDR2 YSYEKL, per germline. The CDR3 nucleotides read TGCGCCAGCAGCCAGGGGGACAGGGGGGGAAAACTGTTTTTT. As protein: CASSQGDRGGKLFF.

The J gene is TRBJ2-7, the V gene TRBV18; D is ambiguous. Per germline, CDR1 KGHSH and CDR2 LQKENI. CDR3 length: 12 amino acids. V was shortened by 2 bases and J by 6 bases, with 8 bases between the two germline ends. For the CDR3, the DNA is TGTGCCAGCTCACCAATGAATGCCGAGCAGTACTTC. This gives the protein CASSPMNAEQYF. The whole variable domain, remainder taken from reference TRBV18 and TRBJ2-7, is NAGVMQNPRHLVRRRGQEARLRCSPMKGHSHVYWYRQLPEEGLKFMVYLQKENIIDESGMPKERFSAEFPKEGPSILRIQQVVRGDSAAYFCASSPMNAEQYFGPGTRLTVT.

The rearrangement links TRBV6-5 to TRBJ2-7; D is possibly TRBD1 (6 bases). Germline CDR1 is MNHEY and CDR2 is SVGAGI. This CDR3 is 15 amino acids long. The V end was cut by 0 bases, the J end by 2 bases, with 11 bases between. CDR3: CASSYSATGPYEQYF. The CDR3 DNA follows: TGTGCCAGCAGTTACTCTGCGACAGGACCCTACGAGCAGTACTTC.

The chain joins TRBV27 to TRBJ2-7; 7 nucleotides agree with TRBD1. Trimming cost V 0 bases and J 2 bases; bases outside gene matches: 4. The germline CDR1 and CDR2 sequences are MNHEY and SMNVEV (reference sequence). The CDR3 has 15 residues. The CDR3 spells CASSLSRDRPYEQYF. The DNA of the CDR3 is TGTGCCAGCAGTTTATCAAGGGACAGACCCTACGAGCAGTACTTC.

The V gene is TRBV6-5, the J gene TRBJ1-1; a weak D match, TRBD1 (6 bases). This CDR3 is built from 14 residues. Trimming shortened V by 1 base and J by 1 base, and 7 bases separated the two germline ends. Per germline, CDR1 MNHEY and CDR2 SVGAGI. CDR3 DNA: TGTGCCAGCAGTTACTGGGACACGAACACTGAAGCTTTCTTT. Its translation: CASSYWDTNTEAFF.

The CDR3, as DNA: TGCGCCAGCAGCCAGACAGGGGCCTACGAGCAGTACTTC. Translated: CASSQTGAYEQYF. The J gene is TRBJ2-7, the V gene TRBV5-1; 8 nucleotides align to TRBD1. In germline, CDR1 is SGHRS, CDR2 YFSETQ. J was trimmed by 2 bases and V by 4 bases; bases with no gene match: 2. The CDR3 contains 13 residues.